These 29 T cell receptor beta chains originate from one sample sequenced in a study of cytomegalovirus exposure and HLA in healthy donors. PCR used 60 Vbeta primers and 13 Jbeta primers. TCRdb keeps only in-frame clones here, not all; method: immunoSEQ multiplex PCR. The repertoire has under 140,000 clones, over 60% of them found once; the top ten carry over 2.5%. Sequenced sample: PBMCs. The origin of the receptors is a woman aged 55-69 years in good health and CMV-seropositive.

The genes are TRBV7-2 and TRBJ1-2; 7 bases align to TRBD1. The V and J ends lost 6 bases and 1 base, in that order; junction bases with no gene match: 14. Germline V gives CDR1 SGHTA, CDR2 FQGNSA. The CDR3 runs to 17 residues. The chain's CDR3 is CASRTRGEQGRNYGYTF. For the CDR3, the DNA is TGTGCCAGCAGAACCAGGGGGGAACAAGGACGTAACTATGGCTACACCTTC. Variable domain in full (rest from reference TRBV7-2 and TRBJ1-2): GAGVSQSPSNKVTEKGKDVELRCDPISGHTALYWYRQSLGQGLEFLIYFQGNSAPDKSGLPSDRFSAERTGGSVSTLTIQRTQQEDSAVYLCASRTRGEQGRNYGYTFGSGTRLTVV.

The chain's CDR3 is CASSLTAAGDGYTF. Here the CDR3 DNA reads TGTGCCAGCAGCTTAACCGCCGCAGGTGATGGCTACACCTTC. The rearrangement links TRBV7-3 to TRBJ1-2, with D unresolved. CDR3 length: 14 residues. V shed 0 bases and J shed 6 bases, with 11 bases lying between them. Germline CDR1 reads SGHTA; CDR2 reads FQGTGA.

CDR3 loop: CASRQGTETQYF. CDR3 DNA sequence: TGTGCCAGCAGACAGGGTACAGAGACCCAGTACTTC. The V gene is TRBV25-1, the J gene TRBJ2-5; TRBD1 is a possible D gene (6 bases). The V gene's germline CDR1 is MGHDK and CDR2 SYGVNS. The CDR3 consists of 12 residues. Trimming took 6 bases from V and 4 from J, leaving 9 bases between them.

CDR3 loop: CASSDGGFNTEAFF. CDR3 DNA sequence: TGCGCCAGCAGCGACGGAGGGTTCAACACTGAAGCTTTCTTT. The V gene is TRBV5-1, the J gene TRBJ1-1; D call uncertain. The V gene lost 4 bases and the J gene lost 2 bases, with 12 bases spanning the gap. The CDR3 runs 14 residues. CDR1 SGHRS and CDR2 YFSETQ come from the germline V gene.

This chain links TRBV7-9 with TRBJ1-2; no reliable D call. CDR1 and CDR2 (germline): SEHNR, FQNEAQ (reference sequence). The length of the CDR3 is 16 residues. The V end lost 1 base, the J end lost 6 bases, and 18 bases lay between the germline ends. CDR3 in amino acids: CASSLGPDQIADGYTF. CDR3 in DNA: TGTGCCAGCAGCTTAGGGCCCGACCAGATAGCGGATGGCTACACCTTC.

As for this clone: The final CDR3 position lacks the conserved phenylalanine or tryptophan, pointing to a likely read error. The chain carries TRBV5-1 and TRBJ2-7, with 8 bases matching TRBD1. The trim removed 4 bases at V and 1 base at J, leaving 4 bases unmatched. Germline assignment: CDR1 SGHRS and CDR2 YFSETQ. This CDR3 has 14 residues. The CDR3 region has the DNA TGCGCCAGCAGCGTAGGGACAGGATCCTACGAGCAGTACCTC. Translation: CASSVGTGSYEQYL.

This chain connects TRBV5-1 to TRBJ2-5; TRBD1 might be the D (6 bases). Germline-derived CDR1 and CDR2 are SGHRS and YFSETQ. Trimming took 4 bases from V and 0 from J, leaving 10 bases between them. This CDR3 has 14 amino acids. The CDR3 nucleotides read TGCGCCAGCAGCACGGACAGAGACCAAGAGACCCAGTACTTC. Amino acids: CASSTDRDQETQYF.

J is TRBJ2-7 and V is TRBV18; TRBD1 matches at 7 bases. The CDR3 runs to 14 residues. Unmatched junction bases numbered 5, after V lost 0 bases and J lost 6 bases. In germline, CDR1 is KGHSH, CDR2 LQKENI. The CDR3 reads CASSPPGQLLEQYF. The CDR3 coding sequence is TGTGCCAGCTCACCACCGGGACAGCTCCTCGAGCAGTACTTC.

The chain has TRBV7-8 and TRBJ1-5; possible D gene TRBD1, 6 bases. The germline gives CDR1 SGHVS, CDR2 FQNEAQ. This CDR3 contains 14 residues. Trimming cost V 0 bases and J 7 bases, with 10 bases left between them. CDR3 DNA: TGTGCCAGCAGCTTAGCGGCAGGGGCACAGCCCCAGCATTTT. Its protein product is CASSLAAGAQPQHF.

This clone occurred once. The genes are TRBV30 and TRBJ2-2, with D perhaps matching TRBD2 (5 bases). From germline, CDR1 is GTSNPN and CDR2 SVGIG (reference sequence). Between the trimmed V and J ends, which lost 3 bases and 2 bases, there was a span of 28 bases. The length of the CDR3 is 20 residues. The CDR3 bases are TGTGCCTGGAGCCTCCCGCTGAATAGCGCTGTGGGGTTCAACACCGGGGAGCTGTTTTTT. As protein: CAWSLPLNSAVGFNTGELFF.

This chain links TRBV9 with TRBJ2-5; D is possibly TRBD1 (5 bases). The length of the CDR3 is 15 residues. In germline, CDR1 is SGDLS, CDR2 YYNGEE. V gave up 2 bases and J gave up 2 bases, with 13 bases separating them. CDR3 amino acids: CASSVGAGMQETQYF. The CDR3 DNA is TGTGCCAGCAGCGTTGGGGCAGGGATGCAAGAGACCCAGTACTTC.

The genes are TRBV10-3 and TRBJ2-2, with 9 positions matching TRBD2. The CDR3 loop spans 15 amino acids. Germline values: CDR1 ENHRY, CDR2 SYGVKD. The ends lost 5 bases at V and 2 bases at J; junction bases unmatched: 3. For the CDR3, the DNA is TGTGCCATCAGTCGGACTAGCGATAACACCGGGGAGCTGTTTTTT. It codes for CAISRTSDNTGELFF.

DNA of the CDR3: TGTGCCAGCAGTTTTCGGAGCTCCTATAATTCACCCCTCCACTTT. This gives the protein CASSFRSSYNSPLHF. This chain joins TRBV28 and TRBJ1-6; the D is unclear. The germline gives CDR1 MDHEN, CDR2 SYDVKM. Trimming stripped 3 bases from V and 0 bases from J, with 6 bases between. This CDR3 contains 15 residues.

The CDR3 DNA is TGTGCCAGCAGCTTAGTGGCGGGAGCTCTAGATACGCAGTATTTT. Translation gives CASSLVAGALDTQYF. V and J are TRBV13 and TRBJ2-3; 7 bases line up with TRBD2. The CDR3 runs 15 residues. V lost 1 base and J lost 5; bases outside the gene matches: 6. In germline, CDR1 is PRHDT, CDR2 FYEKMQ (reference sequence).

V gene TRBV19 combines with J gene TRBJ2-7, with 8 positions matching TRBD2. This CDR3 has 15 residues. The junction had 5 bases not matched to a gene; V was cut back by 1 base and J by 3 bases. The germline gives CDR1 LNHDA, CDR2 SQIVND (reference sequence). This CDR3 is CASSIGYSGNYEQYF. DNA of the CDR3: TGTGCCAGTAGTATAGGATATAGCGGGAACTACGAGCAGTACTTC.

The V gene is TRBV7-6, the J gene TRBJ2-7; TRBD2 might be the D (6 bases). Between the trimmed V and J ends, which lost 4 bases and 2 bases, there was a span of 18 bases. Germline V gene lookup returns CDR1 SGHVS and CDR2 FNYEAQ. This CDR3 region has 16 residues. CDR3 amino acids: CASSSFGGSGTYEQYF. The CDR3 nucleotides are TGTGCCAGCAGCTCCTTTGGGGGTAGCGGTACCTACGAGCAGTACTTC.

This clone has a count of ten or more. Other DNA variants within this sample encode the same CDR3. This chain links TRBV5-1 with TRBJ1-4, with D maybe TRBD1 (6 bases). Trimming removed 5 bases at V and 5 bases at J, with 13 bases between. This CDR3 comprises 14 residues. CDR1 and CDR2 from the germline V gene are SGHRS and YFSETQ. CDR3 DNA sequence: TGCGCCAGCAGTTCCGGACAGACAAATGAAAAACTGTTTTTT. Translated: CASSSGQTNEKLFF. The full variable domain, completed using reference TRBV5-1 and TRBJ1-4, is KAGVTQTPRYLIKTRGQQVTLSCSPISGHRSVSWYQQTPGQGLQFLFEYFSETQRNKGNFPGRFSGRQFSNSRSEMNVSTLELGDSALYLCASSSGQTNEKLFFGSGTQLSVL.

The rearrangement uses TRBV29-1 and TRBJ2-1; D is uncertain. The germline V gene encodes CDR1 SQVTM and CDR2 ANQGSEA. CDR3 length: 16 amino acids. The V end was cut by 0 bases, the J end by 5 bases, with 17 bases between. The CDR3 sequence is CSVEDLGAEHDNEQFF. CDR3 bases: TGCAGCGTTGAAGATCTCGGTGCGGAGCATGACAATGAGCAGTTCTTC.

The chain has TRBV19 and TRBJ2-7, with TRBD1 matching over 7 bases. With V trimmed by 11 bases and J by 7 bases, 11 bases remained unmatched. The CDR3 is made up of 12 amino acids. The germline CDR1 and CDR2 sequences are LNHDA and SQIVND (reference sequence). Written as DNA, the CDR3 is TGTGCCGCTGCAAAGGGGGCATGGGAGCAGTACTTC. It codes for CAAAKGAWEQYF.

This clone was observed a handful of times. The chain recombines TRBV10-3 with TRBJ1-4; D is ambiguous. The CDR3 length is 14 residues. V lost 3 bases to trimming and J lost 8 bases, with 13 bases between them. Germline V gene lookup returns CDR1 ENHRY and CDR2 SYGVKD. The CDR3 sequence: CAISDTGRGEKLFF. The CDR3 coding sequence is TGTGCCATCAGTGATACGGGGAGAGGCGAAAAACTGTTTTTT.

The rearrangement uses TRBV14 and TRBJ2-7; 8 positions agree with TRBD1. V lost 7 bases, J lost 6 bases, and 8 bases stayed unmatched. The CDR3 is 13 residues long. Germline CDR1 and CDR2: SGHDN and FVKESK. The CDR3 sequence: CASNRQQGGEQYF. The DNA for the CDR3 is TGTGCCAGCAACCGTCAACAGGGGGGCGAGCAGTACTTC.

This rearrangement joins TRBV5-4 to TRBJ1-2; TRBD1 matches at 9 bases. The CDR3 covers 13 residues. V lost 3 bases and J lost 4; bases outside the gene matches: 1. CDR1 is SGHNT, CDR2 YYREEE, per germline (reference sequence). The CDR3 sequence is CASSSDRGYGYTF. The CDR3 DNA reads TGTGCCAGCAGCTCGGACAGGGGCTATGGCTACACCTTC.

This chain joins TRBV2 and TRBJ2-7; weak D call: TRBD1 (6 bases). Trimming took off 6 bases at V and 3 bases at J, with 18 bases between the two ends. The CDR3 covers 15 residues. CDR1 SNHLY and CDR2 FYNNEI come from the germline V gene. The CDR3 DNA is TGTGCCAGCAGCCAACCCAGGGGATTTGGCTACGAGCAGTACTTC. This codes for CASSQPRGFGYEQYF.

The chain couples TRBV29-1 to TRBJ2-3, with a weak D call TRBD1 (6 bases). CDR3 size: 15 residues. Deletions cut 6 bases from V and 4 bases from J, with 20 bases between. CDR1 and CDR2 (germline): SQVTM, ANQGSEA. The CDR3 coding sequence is TGCAGCGTCCTGAAGATCAGGGGCAGGGCAGATACGCAGTATTTT. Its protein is CSVLKIRGRADTQYF.

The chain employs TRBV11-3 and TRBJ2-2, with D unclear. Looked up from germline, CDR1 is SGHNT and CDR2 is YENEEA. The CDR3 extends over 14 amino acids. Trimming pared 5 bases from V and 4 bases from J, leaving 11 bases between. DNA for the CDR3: TGTGCCAGCAGCGCCGGAGTCCCCACCGGGGAGCTGTTTTTT. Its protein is CASSAGVPTGELFF. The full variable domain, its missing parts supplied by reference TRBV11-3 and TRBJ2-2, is EAGVVQSPRYKIIEKKQPVAFWCNPISGHNTLYWYLQNLGQGPELLIRYENEEAVDDSQLPKDRFSAERLKGVDSTLKIQPAELGDSAVYLCASSAGVPTGELFFGEGSRLTVL.

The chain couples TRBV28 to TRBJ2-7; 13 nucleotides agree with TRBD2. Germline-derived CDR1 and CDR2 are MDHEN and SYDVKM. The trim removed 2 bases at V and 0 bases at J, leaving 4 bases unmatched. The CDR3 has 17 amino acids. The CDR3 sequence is CASSLPGLAGASYEQYF. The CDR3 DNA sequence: TGTGCCAGCAGTTTACCCGGACTAGCGGGAGCCTCCTACGAGCAGTACTTC. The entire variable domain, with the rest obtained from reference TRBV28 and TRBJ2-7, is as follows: DVKVTQSSRYLVKRTGEKVFLECVQDMDHENMFWYRQDPGLGLRLIYFSYDVKMKEKGDIPEGYSVSREKKERFSLILESASTNQTSMYLCASSLPGLAGASYEQYFGPGTRLTVT.

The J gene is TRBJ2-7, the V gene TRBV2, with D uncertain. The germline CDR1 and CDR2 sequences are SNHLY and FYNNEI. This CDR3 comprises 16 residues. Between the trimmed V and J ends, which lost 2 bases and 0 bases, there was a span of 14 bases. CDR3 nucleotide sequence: TGTGCCAGCAGTGAATTAGCCGGCAAAAGCTCCTACGAGCAGTACTTC. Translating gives CASSELAGKSSYEQYF.

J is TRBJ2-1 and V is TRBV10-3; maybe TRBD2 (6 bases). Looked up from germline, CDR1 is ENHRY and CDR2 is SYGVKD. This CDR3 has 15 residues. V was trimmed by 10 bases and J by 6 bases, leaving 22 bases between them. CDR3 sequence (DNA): TGTGCCACCGCCGATGTGCTAGCGATTATCAATGAGCAGTTCTTC. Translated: CATADVLAIINEQFF.

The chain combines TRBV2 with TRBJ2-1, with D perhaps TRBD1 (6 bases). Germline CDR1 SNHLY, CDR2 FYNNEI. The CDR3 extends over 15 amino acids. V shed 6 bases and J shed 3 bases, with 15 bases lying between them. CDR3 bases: TGTGCCAGCAGCAAAACCGGGACAAACTACAATGAGCAGTTCTTC. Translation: CASSKTGTNYNEQFF.